This T cell receptor beta chain is drawn from a study of shared clonotypes between healthy human individuals. This clone is a singleton in its sample. Every subset's genomic DNA went evenly onto several immunoSEQ plates. Data came from immunoSEQ multiplex PCR; TCRdb stores just in-frame clones and leaves some out. The data show 2,100,000 or so clones, 90% to 97% seen once. This sequence was found in a man between 18 and 35 years old in good health. The sample consisted of naive CD4+ T cells sorted from blood. Subset here: CD45RA+ positively selected.

The CDR3 loop is CASSLVLTGPYEQYF. The CDR3 DNA is TGTGCCAGCAGCTTAGTGCTGACAGGGCCGTACGAGCAGTACTTC. The V gene is TRBV7-9, the J gene TRBJ2-7; 7 nucleotides match TRBD1. CDR1 is SEHNR, CDR2 FQNEAQ, per germline (reference sequence). The length of the CDR3 is 15 residues. J lost 4 bases, V lost 1 base, and 7 bases had no gene match.